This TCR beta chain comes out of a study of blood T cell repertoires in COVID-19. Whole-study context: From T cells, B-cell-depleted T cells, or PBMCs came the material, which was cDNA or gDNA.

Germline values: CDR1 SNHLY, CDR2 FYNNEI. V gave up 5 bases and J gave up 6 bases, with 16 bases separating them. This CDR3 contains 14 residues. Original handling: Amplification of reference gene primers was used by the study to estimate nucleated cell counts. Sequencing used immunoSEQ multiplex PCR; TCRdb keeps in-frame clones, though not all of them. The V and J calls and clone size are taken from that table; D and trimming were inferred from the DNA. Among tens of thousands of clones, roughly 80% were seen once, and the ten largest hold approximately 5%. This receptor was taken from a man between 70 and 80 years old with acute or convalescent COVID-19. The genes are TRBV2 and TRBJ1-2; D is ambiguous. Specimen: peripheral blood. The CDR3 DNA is TGTGCCAGCAGTCGACTCGGCCGAGAGGATGGCTACACCTTC. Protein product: CASSRLGREDGYTF.